What follows are 3 T cell receptor beta chains derived from one specimen sequenced in a study of human T cells and chemical hapten exposure. Each CDR3 protein gets one entry after TCRdb re-called the RACE reads with MiXCR. Of about 140,000 distinct CDR3 sequences listed, around 11% are singletons. Time point indicated: patch test 2, 6 weeks after DPC sensitization. Stated treatment: therapeutic diphenylcyclopropenone sensitization with weekly scalp DPC. The specimen was whole blood, collected in connection with sensitization to the hapten diphenylcyclopropenone (DPC). The receptors were sampled from a woman in her forties or fifties with alopecia areata. Some clones in this sample may be carry-over from other donors' samples.

This clonotype was counted many times. The V call is TRBV7-2, the J call TRBJ2-2; 8 bases map to TRBD1. Germline V gene sequence: CDR1 SGHTA, CDR2 FQGNSA. The length of the CDR3 is 13 residues. J lost 6 bases, V lost 5 bases, and 2 bases had no gene match. The CDR3 reads CASSTQGAGELFF. CDR3 DNA sequence: TGTGCCAGCAGCACACAGGGGGCCGGGGAGCTGTTTTTT. The full variable domain, its missing parts supplied by reference TRBV7-2 and TRBJ2-2, is GAGVSQSPSNKVTEKGKDVELRCDPISGHTALYWYRQSLGQGLEFLIYFQGNSAPDKSGLPSDRFSAERTGGSVSTLTIQRTQQEDSAVYLCASSTQGAGELFFGEGSRLTVL.

This clonotype was picked up many times. V usage is TRBV28 and J usage is TRBJ1-5; D is ambiguous. Germline V gene sequence: CDR1 MDHEN, CDR2 SYDVKM. This CDR3 is built from 16 residues. V lost 6 bases to trimming and J lost 4 bases, with 19 bases between them. The CDR3 nucleotides read TGTGCCAGCAGACCCGGGTCCAGGAATTCGAATCAGCCCCAGCATTTT. Translating gives CASRPGSRNSNQPQHF.

The table lists this clonotype with a few counts. The rearrangement joins TRBV5-1 to TRBJ2-5; 7 bases agree with TRBD1. Trimming at V came to 1 base and at J to 2 bases, leaving 5 bases not matched to a gene. The germline CDR1 and CDR2 sequences are SGHRS and YFSETQ. The CDR3 length is 15 residues. The CDR3 nucleotides are TGCGCCAGCAGCTTGCTACAGGGGAGACAAGAGACCCAGTACTTC. The encoded protein is CASSLLQGRQETQYF.